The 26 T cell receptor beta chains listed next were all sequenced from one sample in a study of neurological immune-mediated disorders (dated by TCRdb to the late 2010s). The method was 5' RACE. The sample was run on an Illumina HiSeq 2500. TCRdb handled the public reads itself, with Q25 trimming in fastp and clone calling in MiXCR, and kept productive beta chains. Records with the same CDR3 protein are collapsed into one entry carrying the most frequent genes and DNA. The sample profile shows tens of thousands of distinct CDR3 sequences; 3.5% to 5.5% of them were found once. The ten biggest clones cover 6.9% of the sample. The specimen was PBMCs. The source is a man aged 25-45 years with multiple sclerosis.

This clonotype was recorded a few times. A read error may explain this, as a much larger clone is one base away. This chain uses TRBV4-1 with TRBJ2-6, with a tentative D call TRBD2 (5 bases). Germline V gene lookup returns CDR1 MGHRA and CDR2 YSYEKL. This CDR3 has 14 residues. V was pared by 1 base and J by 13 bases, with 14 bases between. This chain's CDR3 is CASSQGGLGQVLTF. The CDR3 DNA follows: TGCGCCAGCAGCCAAGGTGGACTCGGCCAAGTCCTGACTTTC.

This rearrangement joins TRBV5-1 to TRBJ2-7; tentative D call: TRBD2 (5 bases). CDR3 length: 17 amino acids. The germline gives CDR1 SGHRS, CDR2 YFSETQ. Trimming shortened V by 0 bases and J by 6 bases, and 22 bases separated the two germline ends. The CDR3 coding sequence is TGCGCCAGCAGCTTGGAGGTCGGGCTTGGACGGGGTGCCGAGCAGTACTTC. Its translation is CASSLEVGLGRGAEQYF.

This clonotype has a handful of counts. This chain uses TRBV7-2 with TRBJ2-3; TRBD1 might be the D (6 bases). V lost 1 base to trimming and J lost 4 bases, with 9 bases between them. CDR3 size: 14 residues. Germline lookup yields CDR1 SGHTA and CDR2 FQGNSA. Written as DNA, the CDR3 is TGTGCCAGCAGCTTAGTCCCAGGGGCAGATACGCAGTATTTT. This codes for CASSLVPGADTQYF. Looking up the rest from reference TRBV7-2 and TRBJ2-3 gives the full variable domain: GAGVSQSPSNKVTEKGKDVELRCDPISGHTALYWYRQSLGQGLEFLIYFQGNSAPDKSGLPSDRFSAERTGGSVSTLTIQRTQQEDSAVYLCASSLVPGADTQYFGPGTRLTVL.

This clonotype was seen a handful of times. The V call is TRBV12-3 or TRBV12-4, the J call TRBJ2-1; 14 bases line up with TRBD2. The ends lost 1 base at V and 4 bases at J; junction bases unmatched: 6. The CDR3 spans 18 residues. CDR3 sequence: CASSLGTSGGHPYNEQFF. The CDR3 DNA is TGTGCCAGCAGTTTAGGGACTAGCGGGGGGCATCCGTACAATGAGCAGTTCTTC.

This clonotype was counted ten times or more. The CDR3 spells CASSSDRWGEQYF. The CDR3 coding sequence is TGTGCCAGCAGTTCGGACAGGTGGGGCGAGCAGTACTTC. The chain recombines TRBV5-5 with TRBJ2-7; 7 nucleotides agree with TRBD1. V gave up 5 bases and J gave up 6 bases; unmatched junction bases: 8. CDR1 and CDR2 (germline): SGHKS, YYEKEE (reference sequence). The CDR3 covers 13 residues.

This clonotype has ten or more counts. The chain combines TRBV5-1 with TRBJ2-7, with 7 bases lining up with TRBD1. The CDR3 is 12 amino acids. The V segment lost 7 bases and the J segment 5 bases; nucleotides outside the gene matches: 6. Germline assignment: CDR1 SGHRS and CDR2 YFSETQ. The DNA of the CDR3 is TGCGCCAGCGCCACAGGGGTGAACGAGCAGTACTTC. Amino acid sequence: CASATGVNEQYF.

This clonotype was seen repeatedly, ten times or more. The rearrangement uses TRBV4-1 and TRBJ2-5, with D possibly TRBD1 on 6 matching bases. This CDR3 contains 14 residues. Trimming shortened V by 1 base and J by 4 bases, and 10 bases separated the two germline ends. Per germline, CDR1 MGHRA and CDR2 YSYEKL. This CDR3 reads CASSQASGVETQYF. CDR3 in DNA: TGCGCCAGCAGCCAAGCTTCAGGGGTAGAGACCCAGTACTTC.

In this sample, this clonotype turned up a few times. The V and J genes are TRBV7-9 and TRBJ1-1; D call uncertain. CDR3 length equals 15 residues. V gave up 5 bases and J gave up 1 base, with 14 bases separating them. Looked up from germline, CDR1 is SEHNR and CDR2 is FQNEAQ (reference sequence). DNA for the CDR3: TGTGCCAGCAGCCTCAGCTTATCAAGGAACACTGAAGCTTTCTTT. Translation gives CASSLSLSRNTEAFF.

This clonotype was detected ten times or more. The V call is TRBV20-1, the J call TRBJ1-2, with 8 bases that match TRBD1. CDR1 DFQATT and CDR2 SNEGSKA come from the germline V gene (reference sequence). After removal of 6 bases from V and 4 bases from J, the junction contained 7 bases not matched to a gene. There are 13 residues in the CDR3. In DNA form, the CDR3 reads TGCAGTGCCATCGGACAGGGAAGCTATGGCTACACCTTC. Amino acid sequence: CSAIGQGSYGYTF.

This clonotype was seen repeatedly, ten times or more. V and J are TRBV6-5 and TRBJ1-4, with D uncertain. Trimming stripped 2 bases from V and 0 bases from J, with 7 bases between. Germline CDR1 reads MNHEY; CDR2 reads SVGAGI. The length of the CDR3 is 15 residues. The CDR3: CASSYGVATNEKLFF. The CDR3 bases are TGTGCCAGCAGTTACGGGGTGGCAACTAATGAAAAACTGTTTTTT.

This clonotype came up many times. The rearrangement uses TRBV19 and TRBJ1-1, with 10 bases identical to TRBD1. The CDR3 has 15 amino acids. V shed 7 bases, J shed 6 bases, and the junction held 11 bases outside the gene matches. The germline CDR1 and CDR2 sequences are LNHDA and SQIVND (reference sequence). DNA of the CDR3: TGTGCCAGTAACCCCCGGGACAGGGGTTTCGCTGAAGCTTTCTTT. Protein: CASNPRDRGFAEAFF.

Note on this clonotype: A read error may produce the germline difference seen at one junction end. DNA of the CDR3: TGTGACAGCTCACCGGGGCAGGGGCAAGAGACCCAGTACTTC. Its protein is CDSSPGQGQETQYF. V usage is TRBV18 and J usage is TRBJ2-5, with D perhaps matching TRBD1 (6 bases). Germline CDR1 reads KGHSH; CDR2 reads LQKENI. The CDR3 sequence is 14 residues long.

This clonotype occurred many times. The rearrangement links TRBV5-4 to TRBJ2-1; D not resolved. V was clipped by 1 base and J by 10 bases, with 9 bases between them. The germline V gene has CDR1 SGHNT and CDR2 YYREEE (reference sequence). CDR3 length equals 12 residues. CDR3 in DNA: TGTGCCAGCAGCTTGTCACGGACGGAGCAGTTCTTC. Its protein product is CASSLSRTEQFF.

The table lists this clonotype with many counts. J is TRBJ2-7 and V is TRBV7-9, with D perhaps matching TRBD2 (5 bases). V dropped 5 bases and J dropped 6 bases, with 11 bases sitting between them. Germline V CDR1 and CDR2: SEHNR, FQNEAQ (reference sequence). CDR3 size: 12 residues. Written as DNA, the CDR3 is TGTGCCAGCAGCCCCCGAGGGCTCGAGCAGTACTTC. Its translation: CASSPRGLEQYF.

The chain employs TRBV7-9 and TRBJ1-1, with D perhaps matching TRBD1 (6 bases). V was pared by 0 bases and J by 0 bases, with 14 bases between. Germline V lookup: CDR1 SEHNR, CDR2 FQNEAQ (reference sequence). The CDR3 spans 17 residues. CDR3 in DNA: TGTGCCAGCAGCTTAGCGCTCGCAGGGGACATGAACACTGAAGCTTTCTTT. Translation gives CASSLALAGDMNTEAFF.

The CDR3 loop reads CASRGGQGVRNTEAFF. In DNA form, the CDR3 reads TGTGCCAGCAGGGGTGGACAGGGGGTCCGGAACACTGAAGCTTTCTTT. This chain links TRBV7-9 with TRBJ1-1; 10 nucleotides agree with TRBD1. With V trimmed by 6 bases and J by 1 base, 8 bases remained unmatched. The CDR3 runs 16 residues. The V gene's germline CDR1 is SEHNR and CDR2 FQNEAQ (reference sequence).

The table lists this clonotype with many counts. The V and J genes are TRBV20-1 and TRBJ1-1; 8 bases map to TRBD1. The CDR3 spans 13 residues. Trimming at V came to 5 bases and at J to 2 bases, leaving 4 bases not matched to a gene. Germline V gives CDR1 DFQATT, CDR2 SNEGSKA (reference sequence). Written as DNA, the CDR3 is TGCAGTGCTGGGGGACAGGCTAACACTGAAGCTTTCTTT. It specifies CSAGGQANTEAFF.

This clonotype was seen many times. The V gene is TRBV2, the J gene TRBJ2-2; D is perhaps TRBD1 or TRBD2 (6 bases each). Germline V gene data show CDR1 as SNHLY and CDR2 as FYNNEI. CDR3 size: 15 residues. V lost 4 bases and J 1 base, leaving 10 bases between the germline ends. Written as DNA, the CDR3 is TGTGCCAGCAGTGGAGGGGGGATGAACACCGGGGAGCTGTTTTTT. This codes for CASSGGGMNTGELFF.

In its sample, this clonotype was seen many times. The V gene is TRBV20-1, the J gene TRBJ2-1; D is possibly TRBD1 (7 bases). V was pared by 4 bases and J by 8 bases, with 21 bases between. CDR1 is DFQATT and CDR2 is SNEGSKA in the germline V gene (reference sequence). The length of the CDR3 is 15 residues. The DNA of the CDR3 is TGCAGTGCTATAGGGGGCGGGGTTTCCACCCATGAGCAGTTCTTC. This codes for CSAIGGGVSTHEQFF.

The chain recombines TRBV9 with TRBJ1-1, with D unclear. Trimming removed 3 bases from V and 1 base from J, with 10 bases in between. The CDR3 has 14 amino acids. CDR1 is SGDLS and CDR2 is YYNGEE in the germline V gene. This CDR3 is CASSEPPKNTEAFF. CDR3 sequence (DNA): TGTGCCAGCAGCGAGCCGCCCAAGAACACTGAAGCTTTCTTT. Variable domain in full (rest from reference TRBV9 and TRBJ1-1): DSGVTQTPKHLITATGQRVTLRCSPRSGDLSVYWYQQSLDQGLQFLIQYYNGEERAKGNILERFSAQQFPDLHSELNLSSLELGDSALYFCASSEPPKNTEAFFGQGTRLTVV.

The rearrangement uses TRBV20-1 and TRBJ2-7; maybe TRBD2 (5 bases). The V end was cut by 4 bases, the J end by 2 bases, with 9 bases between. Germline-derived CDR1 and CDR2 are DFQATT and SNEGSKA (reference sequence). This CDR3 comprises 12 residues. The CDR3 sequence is CSATDGAYEQYF. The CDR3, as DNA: TGCAGTGCTACAGACGGGGCCTACGAGCAGTACTTC.

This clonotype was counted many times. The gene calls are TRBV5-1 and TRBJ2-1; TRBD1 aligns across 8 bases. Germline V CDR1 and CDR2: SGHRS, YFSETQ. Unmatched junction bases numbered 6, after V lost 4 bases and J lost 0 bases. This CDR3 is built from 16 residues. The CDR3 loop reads CASSDRTGSSYNEQFF. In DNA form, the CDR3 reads TGCGCCAGCAGCGATCGGACAGGGAGCTCCTACAATGAGCAGTTCTTC.

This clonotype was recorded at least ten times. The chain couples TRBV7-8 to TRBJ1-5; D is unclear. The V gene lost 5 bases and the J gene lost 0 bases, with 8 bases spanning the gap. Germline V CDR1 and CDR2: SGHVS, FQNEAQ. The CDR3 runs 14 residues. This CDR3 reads CASSARDSNQPQHF. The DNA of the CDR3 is TGTGCCAGCAGCGCCAGAGATAGCAATCAGCCCCAGCATTTT.

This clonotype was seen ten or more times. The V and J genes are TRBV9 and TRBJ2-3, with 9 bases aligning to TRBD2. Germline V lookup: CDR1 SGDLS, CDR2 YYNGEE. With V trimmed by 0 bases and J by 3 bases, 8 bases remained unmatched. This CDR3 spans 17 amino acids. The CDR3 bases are TGTGCCAGCAGCGTAGGAGGTGCGGGGGGGCCGACAGATACGCAGTATTTT. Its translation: CASSVGGAGGPTDTQYF.

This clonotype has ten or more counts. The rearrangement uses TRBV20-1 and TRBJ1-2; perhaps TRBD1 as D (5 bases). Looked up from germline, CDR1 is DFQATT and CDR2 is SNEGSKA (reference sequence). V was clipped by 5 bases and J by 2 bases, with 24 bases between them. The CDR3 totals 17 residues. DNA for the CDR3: TGCAGTGCTCCTCACCTGAGGAGGGGCGACCCCAACTATGGCTACACCTTC. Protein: CSAPHLRRGDPNYGYTF.

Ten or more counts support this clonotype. The CDR3 protein is CASSWKLQGAIAEAFF. The CDR3 nucleotides read TGCGCCAGCAGCTGGAAGTTACAGGGGGCAATCGCTGAAGCTTTCTTT. The genes are TRBV5-1 and TRBJ1-1; 9 nucleotides match TRBD1. The CDR3 loop spans 16 amino acids. Germline V gene lookup returns CDR1 SGHRS and CDR2 YFSETQ. With V trimmed by 3 bases and J by 6 bases, 12 bases remained unmatched.